This TCR beta chain was profiled in a study of T cell repertoires in cytomegalovirus infection. Study-level background: Evidence of both CMV infection and a matching HLA type came from public TCR beta signatures.

Whole-study results and caveats: Dominating the ex vivo response were TCR beta clonotypes that were CMV-specific and HLA-C-restricted. Identification of carriers of CMV plus the relevant HLA was performed using cumulative public TCR beta family frequency.

This clonotype has more than one count but fewer than ten. Its antigen is unknown. TCRdb processed the reads anew with MiXCR; each CDR3 protein has one entry. This sample has fewer than 200,000 distinct CDR3 sequences, with approximately 9.7% found just once. Germline V lookup: CDR1 SGHDT, CDR2 YYEEEE. The CDR3 runs to 15 residues. With 1 base removed from V and 7 bases from J, the gap between germline ends came to 15 bases. Sequencing was done on a sample of PBMCs. The rearrangement links TRBV5-6 to TRBJ2-1, with a tentative D call TRBD1 (6 bases). The TCR comes from a human donor in good health (CMV status not recorded). Some clones in this sample may be carry-over from other donors' samples. CDR3 DNA sequence: TGTGCCAGCAGCTTGATGGGTTCAAGGGGGAATGAGCAGTTCTTC. Protein: CASSLMGSRGNEQFF. Full variable domain (missing parts from reference TRBV5-6 and TRBJ2-1): DAGVTQSPTHLIKTRGQQVTLRCSPKSGHDTVSWYQQALGQGPQFIFQYYEEEERQRGNFPDRFSGHQFPNYSSELNVNALLLGDSALYLCASSLMGSRGNEQFFGPGTRLTVL.